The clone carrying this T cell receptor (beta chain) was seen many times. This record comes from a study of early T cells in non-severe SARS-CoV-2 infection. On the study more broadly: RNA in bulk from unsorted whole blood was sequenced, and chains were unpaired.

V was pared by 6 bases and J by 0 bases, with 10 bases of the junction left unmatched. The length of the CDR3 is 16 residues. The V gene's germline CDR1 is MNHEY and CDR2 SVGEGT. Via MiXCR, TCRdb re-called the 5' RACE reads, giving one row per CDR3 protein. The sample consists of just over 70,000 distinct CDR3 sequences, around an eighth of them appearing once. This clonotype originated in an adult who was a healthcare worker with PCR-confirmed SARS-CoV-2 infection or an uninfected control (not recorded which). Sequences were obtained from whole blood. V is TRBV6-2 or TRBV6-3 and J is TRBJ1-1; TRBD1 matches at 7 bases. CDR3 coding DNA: TGTGCCAGCAGCCGAGACAGGGCCGCTATGAACACTGAAGCTTTCTTT. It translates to CASSRDRAAMNTEAFF.